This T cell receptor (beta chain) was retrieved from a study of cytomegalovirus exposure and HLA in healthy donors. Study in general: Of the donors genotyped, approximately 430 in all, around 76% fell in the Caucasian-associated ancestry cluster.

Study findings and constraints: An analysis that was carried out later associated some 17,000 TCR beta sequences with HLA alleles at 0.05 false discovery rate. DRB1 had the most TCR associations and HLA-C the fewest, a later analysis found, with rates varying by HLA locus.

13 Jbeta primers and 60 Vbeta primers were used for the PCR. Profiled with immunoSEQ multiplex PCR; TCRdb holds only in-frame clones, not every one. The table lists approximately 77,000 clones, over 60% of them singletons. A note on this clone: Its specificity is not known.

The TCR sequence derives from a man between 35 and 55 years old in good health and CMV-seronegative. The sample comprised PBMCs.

CDR3 DNA: TGTGCCAGCCGACATGGGAGCGGGACGGAGACCCAGTACTTC. Amino acids: CASRHGSGTETQYF. The V gene is TRBV28, the J gene TRBJ2-5, with 7 bases matching TRBD2. The length of the CDR3 is 14 residues. V lost 8 bases and J lost 5; bases outside the gene matches: 11. The germline V gene encodes CDR1 MDHEN and CDR2 SYDVKM.